These 28 T cell receptor beta chains were all obtained from the same sample, sequenced in a study of sequential checkpoint blockade in melanoma. The table came from immunoSEQ multiplex PCR; TCRdb's copy has only in-frame clones and leaves some out. Among around 2,200 clones, around 27% were seen once, and the ten largest hold approximately 16%. Treatment given: randomized to nivolumab then ipilimumab (arm A) or the reverse (arm B). The sample here was tumor tissue (inferred from file names), taken from a patient given nivolumab and ipilimumab in sequence. The receptors derive from a human donor with melanoma.

The chain joins TRBV9 to TRBJ2-7, with 7 bases matching TRBD1. The V gene's germline CDR1 is SGDLS and CDR2 YYNGEE. The V and J ends lost 3 bases and 6 bases, in that order; junction bases with no gene match: 12. This CDR3 has 15 residues. The CDR3 DNA is TGTGCCAGCAGCGCCGCGAGGGGGCTTGGTGTCGAGCAGTACTTC. Its translation is CASSAARGLGVEQYF.

V and J are TRBV11-3 and TRBJ2-5; no firm D call. The germline V gene has CDR1 SGHNT and CDR2 YENEEA. Trimming removed 5 bases from V and 1 base from J, with 14 bases in between. The CDR3 has 15 amino acids. The CDR3 region is CASSPSGRSQETQYF. In DNA form, the CDR3 reads TGTGCCAGCAGCCCGTCCGGGCGTAGCCAAGAGACCCAGTACTTC.

The gene calls are TRBV19 and TRBJ2-5; the D is unclear. With 5 bases removed from V and 0 bases from J, the gap between germline ends came to 10 bases. Germline CDR1 LNHDA, CDR2 SQIVND (reference sequence). The CDR3 totals 14 residues. The CDR3 loop reads CASSPRGDQETQYF. The CDR3 DNA reads as TGTGCCAGTAGTCCCCGTGGGGACCAAGAGACCCAGTACTTC.

This clone was counted only a few times. The read halts 1 residue ahead of the CDR3 end, with the missing end drawn from the germline J gene. The V gene is TRBV6-1, the J gene TRBJ2-7; D may correspond to TRBD1 or TRBD2 (5 bases each). This CDR3 is built from 15 residues. CDR1 and CDR2 from the germline V gene are MNHNS and SASEGT. Trimming left V 0 bases short and J 3 bases short, with 12 bases between. The DNA read from the CDR3 is TGTGCCAGCAGTGAAGCGCGGCAGGGAGTCTACGAGCAGTAC. Amino acids: CASSEARQGVYEQY. The CDR3 in its entirety is CASSEARQGVYEQYF.

This clone has a handful of counts. The genes are TRBV6-8 and TRBJ1-2; D perhaps matches TRBD1 (5 bases). The CDR3 sequence is 14 residues long. V lost 5 bases to trimming and J lost 7 bases, with 17 bases between them. Germline loops: CDR1 MNHGY, CDR2 SAAAGT. The chain's CDR3 is CASSEIQGGGGYTF. The CDR3, as DNA: TGTGCCAGCAGTGAGATCCAGGGCGGGGGTGGCTACACCTTC.

The chain uses TRBV5-1 and TRBJ2-2; 8 bases fit TRBD2. The CDR3 runs 14 residues. Trimming took 4 bases from V and 4 from J; bases not matched to a gene: 3. Germline V CDR1 and CDR2: SGHRS, YFSETQ. The DNA of the CDR3 is TGCGCCAGCAGCCTCACTAGCGGCACCGGGGAGCTGTTTTTT. Translation gives CASSLTSGTGELFF.

This clone is classed as medium-sized. The rearrangement links TRBV6-8 to TRBJ2-3, with 9 bases fitting TRBD1. The CDR3 runs 17 residues. The ends lost 5 bases at V and 0 bases at J; junction bases unmatched: 9. The germline V gene has CDR1 MNHGY and CDR2 SAAAGT. CDR3 coding DNA: TGTGCCAGCAGTCGGGGACAGGGCGGAGTTAGCACAGATACGCAGTATTTT. Its translation: CASSRGQGGVSTDTQYF.

This chain uses TRBV15 with TRBJ2-7, with D hard to call. CDR1 LNHNV and CDR2 YYDKDF come from the germline V gene (reference sequence). The CDR3 is made up of 14 amino acids. The V and J ends lost 0 bases and 3 bases respectively, with 9 bases between them. This CDR3 reads CATSREGTGYEQYF. Here the CDR3 DNA reads TGTGCCACCAGCAGAGAAGGTACGGGCTACGAGCAGTACTTC.

V is TRBV11-3 and J is TRBJ2-3; 8 nucleotides agree with TRBD1. The CDR3 loop spans 16 amino acids. The V gene's germline CDR1 is SGHNT and CDR2 YENEEA. V trimming: 8 bases; J trimming: 1 base; junction bases outside the gene matches: 11. The CDR3 protein is CASLLTGTGRTDTQYF. The CDR3 region has the DNA TGTGCCAGCTTACTAACCGGGACAGGTCGCACAGATACGCAGTATTTT.

This sequence joins TRBV28 and TRBJ2-7, with 8 positions matching TRBD1. Germline V gives CDR1 MDHEN, CDR2 SYDVKM. The length of the CDR3 is 14 residues. Losses at the gene ends were 6 bases for V and 3 bases for J; bases not matched to a gene: 7. CDR3 region: CASSLGQGIYEQYF. Written as DNA, the CDR3 is TGTGCCAGCAGCCTCGGACAGGGAATCTACGAGCAGTACTTC. Filled out from reference TRBV28 and TRBJ2-7, the complete variable domain reads DVKVTQSSRYLVKRTGEKVFLECVQDMDHENMFWYRQDPGLGLRLIYFSYDVKMKEKGDIPEGYSVSREKKERFSLILESASTNQTSMYLCASSLGQGIYEQYFGPGTRLTVT.

V is TRBV19 and J is TRBJ2-7; D uncertain. The V gene lost 3 bases and the J gene lost 7 bases, with 7 bases spanning the gap. This CDR3 spans 11 amino acids. Germline CDR1 and CDR2: LNHDA and SQIVND (reference sequence). The CDR3 here is CASSIGSEQYF. The DNA of the CDR3 is TGTGCCAGTAGTATTGGGTCGGAGCAGTACTTC.

This clone was observed a few times. The chain links TRBV9 to TRBJ1-4; D perhaps matches TRBD1 (5 bases). This CDR3 comprises 15 residues. Germline V CDR1 and CDR2: SGDLS, YYNGEE. Trimming left V 3 bases short and J 6 bases short, with 15 bases between. The CDR3 is CASSASQGVDEKLFF. The DNA for the CDR3 is TGTGCCAGCAGCGCTTCTCAGGGCGTGGATGAAAAACTGTTTTTT.

This clone was detected only a few times. The chain couples TRBV6-8 to TRBJ2-2; TRBD2 matches at 9 bases. Looked up from germline, CDR1 is MNHGY and CDR2 is SAAAGT. The CDR3 totals 14 residues. With 5 bases clipped from V and 3 bases from J, the junction kept 1 base outside the gene matches. This CDR3 is CASSERGDTGELFF. The DNA for the CDR3 is TGTGCCAGCAGTGAGCGGGGGGACACCGGGGAGCTGTTTTTT.

This clone was seen only a few times. The V and J genes are TRBV18 and TRBJ2-7; the D gene is possibly TRBD1 (6 bases). The germline V and J ends were trimmed by 3 bases and 5 bases, with 8 bases remaining between them. Looked up from germline, CDR1 is KGHSH and CDR2 is LQKENI. This CDR3 region has 12 residues. CDR3 sequence reads: CASSPSGDEQYF. As DNA, the CDR3 is TGTGCCAGCTCACCGTCAGGGGACGAGCAGTACTTC.

Comment on this clone: An end of the junction does not agree with germline; a read error may underlie this. The chain carries TRBV6-8 and TRBJ1-3, with D perhaps TRBD1 (5 bases). The CDR3 covers 16 residues. CDR1 and CDR2 (germline): MNHGY, SAAAGT. CDR3 loop: CAISGMTGTAGNTIYF. The DNA for the CDR3 is TGTGCCATCAGTGGTATGACCGGGACGGCAGGAAACACCATATATTTT.

V gene TRBV28 combines with J gene TRBJ2-3, with TRBD2 identical over 9 bases. The CDR3 totals 17 residues. Germline V gives CDR1 MDHEN, CDR2 SYDVKM. V was pared by 3 bases and J by 6 bases, with 13 bases of the junction left unmatched. The CDR3 region is CASSFVLQRGAGDTQYF. The CDR3 nucleotides are TGTGCCAGCAGTTTTGTGCTCCAGCGGGGGGCTGGGGATACGCAGTATTTT.

This clone counts as large. The chain has TRBV11-3 and TRBJ2-1, with 8 nucleotides matching TRBD2. The germline V gene has CDR1 SGHNT and CDR2 YENEEA. The V and J ends lost 5 bases and 7 bases, in that order; junction bases with no gene match: 10. The CDR3 sequence is 15 residues long. As DNA, the CDR3 is TGTGCCAGCAGCCAAGCCGGGGGGGGTCAGAATGAGCAGTTCTTC. It translates to CASSQAGGGQNEQFF.

The V call is TRBV7-5, the J call TRBJ2-3; the table's D call, TRBD1, has no DNA check behind it. TRBV7-5 is a pseudogene locus. The CDR3 is made up of 14 amino acids. Here the CDR3 reads CASSGQLGTDTQYF. The CDR3 DNA follows: TGTGCCAGCAGCGGACAGCTAGGCACAGATACGCAGTATTTT.

This clone was counted only a few times. This chain links TRBV6-8 with TRBJ1-4, with D tentatively TRBD1 (6 bases). CDR1 is MNHGY, CDR2 SAAAGT, per germline. The V end lost 4 bases, the J end lost 2 bases, and 14 bases lay between the germline ends. The CDR3 runs to 16 residues. The CDR3 DNA reads as TGTGCCAGCAGTTTGTGGGGGGCAGGCACTAATGAAAAACTGTTTTTT. Its protein product is CASSLWGAGTNEKLFF.

J is TRBJ1-2 and V is TRBV18, with a possible D match to TRBD1 (5 bases). Germline V gene sequence: CDR1 KGHSH, CDR2 LQKENI. This CDR3 region has 14 residues. Trimming cost V 4 bases and J 2 bases, with 11 bases left between them. Here the CDR3 DNA reads TGTGCCAGCTCACGGGACGTTCTCAACTATGGCTACACCTTC. Translation gives CASSRDVLNYGYTF.

This clone turned up a few times. The chain combines TRBV14 with TRBJ1-2; a weak D match, TRBD1 (6 bases). Trimming removed 3 bases from V and 5 bases from J, with 16 bases in between. The CDR3 totals 15 residues. Germline values: CDR1 SGHDN, CDR2 FVKESK. This CDR3 is CASSHESQGTYGYTF. DNA of the CDR3: TGTGCCAGCAGCCACGAATCACAGGGTACTTATGGCTACACCTTC.

The CDR3 region is CASSQDTLPGGDNEQFF. Here the CDR3 DNA reads TGCGCCAGCAGCCAAGATACGTTGCCGGGGGGGGACAATGAGCAGTTCTTC. The chain carries TRBV4-1 and TRBJ2-1, with 8 bases identical to TRBD2. V was clipped by 0 bases and J by 5 bases; unmatched bases: 9. The CDR3 has 17 residues. Germline lookup yields CDR1 MGHRA and CDR2 YSYEKL.

The chain combines TRBV12-5 with TRBJ1-5; the D is unclear. V was shortened by 5 bases and J by 3 bases, with 2 bases between the two germline ends. The CDR3 has 11 amino acids. Germline CDR1 and CDR2: LGHNT and FRNRAP. CDR3 region: CASGTNQPQHF. In DNA form, the CDR3 reads TGTGCTAGTGGTACCAATCAGCCCCAGCATTTT.

This clone was observed a few times. This sequence joins TRBV11-3 and TRBJ2-3; 11 bases are shared with TRBD2. CDR3 length equals 15 residues. J lost 6 bases, V lost 6 bases, and 8 bases had no gene match. From germline, CDR1 is SGHNT and CDR2 YENEEA. Here the CDR3 DNA reads TGTGCCAGCAGTCCCGGGACTAGCGGTTCGGATACGCAGTATTTT. Encoded protein: CASSPGTSGSDTQYF.

V and J are TRBV14 and TRBJ2-5; D not certain. The CDR3 consists of 13 residues. From germline, CDR1 is SGHDN and CDR2 FVKESK. The V gene lost 0 bases and the J gene lost 2 bases, with 4 bases spanning the gap. CDR3 coding DNA: TGTGCCAGCAGCCAAGATCTGCAAGAGACCCAGTACTTC. This translates into CASSQDLQETQYF.

The chain combines TRBV29-1 with TRBJ2-1, with TRBD1 matching over 7 bases. The V gene end was trimmed by 6 bases and the J gene end by 1 base; junction bases not matched to a gene: 9. CDR3 length: 15 amino acids. The germline gives CDR1 SQVTM, CDR2 ANQGSEA. The CDR3 DNA reads as TGCAGCGTCTCGGACAGGTTGGGGTCCTACAATGAGCAGTTCTTC. This translates into CSVSDRLGSYNEQFF.

This clone was counted a single time. The rearrangement uses TRBV6-8 and TRBJ2-3; tentative D call: TRBD2 (6 bases). Per germline, CDR1 MNHGY and CDR2 SAAAGT. There are 14 residues in the CDR3. V was shortened by 10 bases and J by 0 bases, with 14 bases between the two germline ends. CDR3 DNA sequence: TGTGCCACCACGACTAGTTTTAGCACAGATACGCAGTATTTT. Its protein product is CATTTSFSTDTQYF.

The chain couples TRBV29-1 to TRBJ2-1, with D possibly being TRBD1 or TRBD2 (5 bases each). The V gene's germline CDR1 is SQVTM and CDR2 ANQGSEA. Trimming pared 7 bases from V and 0 bases from J, leaving 10 bases between. This CDR3 is built from 13 residues. CDR3 in DNA: TGCAGCGGGCCAGGGAGCTCCTACAATGAGCAGTTCTTC. This translates into CSGPGSSYNEQFF.